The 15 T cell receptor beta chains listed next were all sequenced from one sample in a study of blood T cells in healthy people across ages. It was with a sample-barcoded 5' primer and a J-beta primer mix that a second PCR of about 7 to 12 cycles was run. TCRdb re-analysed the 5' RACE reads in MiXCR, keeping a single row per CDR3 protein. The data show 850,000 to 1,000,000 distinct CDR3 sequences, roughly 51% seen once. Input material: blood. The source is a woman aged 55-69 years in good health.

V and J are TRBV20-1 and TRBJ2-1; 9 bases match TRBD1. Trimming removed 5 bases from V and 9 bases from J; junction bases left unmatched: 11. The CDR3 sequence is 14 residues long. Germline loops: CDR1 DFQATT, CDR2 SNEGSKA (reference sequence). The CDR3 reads CSAGRDRVGSEQFF. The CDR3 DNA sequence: TGCAGTGCTGGACGGGACAGGGTGGGGAGTGAGCAGTTCTTC.

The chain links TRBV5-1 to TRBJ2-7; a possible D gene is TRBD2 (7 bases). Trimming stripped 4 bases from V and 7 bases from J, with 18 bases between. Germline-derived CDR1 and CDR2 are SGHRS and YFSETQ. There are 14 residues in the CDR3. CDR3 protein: CASSRGGEGSEQYF. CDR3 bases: TGCGCCAGCAGCCGAGGGGGGGAGGGATCGGAGCAGTACTTC.

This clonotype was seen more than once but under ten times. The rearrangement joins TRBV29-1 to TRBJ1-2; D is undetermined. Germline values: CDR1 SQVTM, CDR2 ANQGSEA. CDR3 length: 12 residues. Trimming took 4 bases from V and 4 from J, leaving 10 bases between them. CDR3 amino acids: CSVVRELYGYTF. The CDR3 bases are TGCAGCGTTGTGAGGGAACTCTATGGCTACACCTTC.

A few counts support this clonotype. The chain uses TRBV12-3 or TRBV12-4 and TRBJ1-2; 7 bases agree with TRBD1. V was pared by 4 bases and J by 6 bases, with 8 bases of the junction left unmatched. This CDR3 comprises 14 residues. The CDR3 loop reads CASSSSDREDGYTF. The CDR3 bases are TGTGCCAGCAGTTCATCAGACAGGGAGGATGGCTACACCTTC.

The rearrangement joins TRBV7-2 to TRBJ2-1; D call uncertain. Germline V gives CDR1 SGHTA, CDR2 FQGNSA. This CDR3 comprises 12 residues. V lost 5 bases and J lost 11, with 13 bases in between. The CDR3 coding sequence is TGTGCCAGCAGCCCACCCCTGGAGCAGCAGTTCTTC. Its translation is CASSPPLEQQFF. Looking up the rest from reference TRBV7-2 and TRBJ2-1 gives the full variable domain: GAGVSQSPSNKVTEKGKDVELRCDPISGHTALYWYRQSLGQGLEFLIYFQGNSAPDKSGLPSDRFSAERTGGSVSTLTIQRTQQEDSAVYLCASSPPLEQQFFGPGTRLTVL.

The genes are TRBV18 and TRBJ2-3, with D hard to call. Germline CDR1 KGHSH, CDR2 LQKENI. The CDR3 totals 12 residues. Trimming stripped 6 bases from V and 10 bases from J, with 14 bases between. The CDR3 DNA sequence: TGTGCCAGCTCCCGAACAACGGATGCGCAGTATTTT. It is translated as CASSRTTDAQYF.

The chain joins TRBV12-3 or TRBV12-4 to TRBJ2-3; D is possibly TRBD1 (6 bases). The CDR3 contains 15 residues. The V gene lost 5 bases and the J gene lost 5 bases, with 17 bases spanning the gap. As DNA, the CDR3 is TGTGCCAGCAGTACCTTTTTGGAAGGGGGAGATACGCAGTATTTT. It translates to CASSTFLEGGDTQYF.

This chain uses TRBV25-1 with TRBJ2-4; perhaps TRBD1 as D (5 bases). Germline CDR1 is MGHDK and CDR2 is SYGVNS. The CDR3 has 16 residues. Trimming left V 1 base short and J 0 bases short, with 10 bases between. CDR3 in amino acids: CASSESGALAKNIQYF. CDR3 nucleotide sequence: TGTGCCAGCAGTGAATCTGGGGCATTAGCCAAAAACATTCAGTACTTC.

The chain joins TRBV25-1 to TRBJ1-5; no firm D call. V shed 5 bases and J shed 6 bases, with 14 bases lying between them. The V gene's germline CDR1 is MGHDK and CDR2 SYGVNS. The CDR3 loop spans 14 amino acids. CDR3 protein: CASSSRTDGQPQHF. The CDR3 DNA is TGTGCCAGCAGTTCCAGAACGGACGGTCAGCCCCAGCATTTT.

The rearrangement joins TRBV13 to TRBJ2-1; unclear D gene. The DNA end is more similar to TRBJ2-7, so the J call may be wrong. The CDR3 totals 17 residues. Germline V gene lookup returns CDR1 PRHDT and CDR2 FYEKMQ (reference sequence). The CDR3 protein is CASSLARRSSSYNEQYF. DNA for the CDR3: TGTGCCAGCAGCTTAGCGCGCAGGTCGAGCTCCTACAATGAGCAGTACTTC.

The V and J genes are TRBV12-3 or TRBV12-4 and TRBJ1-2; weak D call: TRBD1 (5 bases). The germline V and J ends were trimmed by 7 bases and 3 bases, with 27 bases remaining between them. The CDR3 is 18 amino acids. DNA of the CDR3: TGTGCCAGCACCGAGGACCAGGGCCTCTGGAATACTTACTATGGCTACACCTTC. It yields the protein CASTEDQGLWNTYYGYTF.

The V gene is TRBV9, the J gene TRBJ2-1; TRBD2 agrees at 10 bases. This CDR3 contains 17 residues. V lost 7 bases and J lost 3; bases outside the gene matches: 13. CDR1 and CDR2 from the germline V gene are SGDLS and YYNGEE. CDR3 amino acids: CASWAGPGTSVYNEQFF. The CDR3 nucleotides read TGTGCCAGCTGGGCGGGACCCGGGACTAGCGTCTACAATGAGCAGTTCTTC.

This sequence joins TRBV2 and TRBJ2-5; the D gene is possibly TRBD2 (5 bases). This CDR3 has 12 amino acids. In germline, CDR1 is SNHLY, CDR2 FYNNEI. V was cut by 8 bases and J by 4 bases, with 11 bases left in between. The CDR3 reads CASQLGRETQYF. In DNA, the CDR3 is TGTGCCAGCCAGCTAGGGAGAGAGACCCAGTACTTC.

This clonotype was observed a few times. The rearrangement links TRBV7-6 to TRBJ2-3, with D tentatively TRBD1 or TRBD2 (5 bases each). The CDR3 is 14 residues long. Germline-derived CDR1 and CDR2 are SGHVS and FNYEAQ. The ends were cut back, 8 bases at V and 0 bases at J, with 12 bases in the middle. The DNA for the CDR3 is TGTGCCAGCGCCCGGGGCGGGAGCACAGATACGCAGTATTTT. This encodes CASARGGSTDTQYF.

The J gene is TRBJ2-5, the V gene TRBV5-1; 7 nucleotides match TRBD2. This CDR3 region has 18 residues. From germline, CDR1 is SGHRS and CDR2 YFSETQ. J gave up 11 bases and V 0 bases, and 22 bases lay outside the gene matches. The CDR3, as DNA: TGCGCCAGCAGCTTGGAGAGTCGACAGTGGGGGGAGGGCAATGAGCAGTACTTC. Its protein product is CASSLESRQWGEGNEQYF.